The T cell receptor (beta chain) under discussion was sequenced for a study of blood T cell repertoires in COVID-19. Trimming removed 4 bases from V and 4 bases from J, with 12 bases in between. CDR3 length: 14 amino acids. Germline CDR1 reads SGHRS; CDR2 reads YFSETQ. The protocol was immunoSEQ multiplex PCR, while the TCRdb copy is restricted to in-frame clones and leaves out a portion. The table lists tens of thousands of clones, approximately 89% of them singletons. The chain links TRBV5-1 to TRBJ1-3; tentative D call: TRBD1 (5 bases). This TCR was sampled from a man aged 50 to 60 with acute or convalescent COVID-19. Sequences were obtained from peripheral blood. The CDR3 sequence: CASSPGGIGNTIYF. The CDR3 DNA follows: TGCGCCAGCAGCCCCGGGGGTATAGGAAACACCATATATTTT.